The entry below gives a single T cell receptor beta chain sequence along with its context. The PCR made use of 60 Vbeta and 13 Jbeta primers. Using immunoSEQ multiplex PCR, the repertoire was profiled, and TCRdb retains in-frame clones only, with some absent. The sample holds some 83,000 clones, 70% to 75% seen once. CDR1 and CDR2 from the germline V gene are LNHDA and SQIVND (reference sequence). The length of the CDR3 is 10 residues. Deletions cut 10 bases from V and 11 bases from J, with 14 bases between. These data are taken from a study of cytomegalovirus exposure and HLA in healthy donors. The chain has TRBV19 and TRBJ1-1; tentatively, D is TRBD1 (5 bases). This sequence originates from a man aged 55 to 70 in good health and CMV-seronegative. Sequenced: PBMCs. DNA for the CDR3: TGTGCCACCTCAGCAGGGCGGGCTTTCTTT. Its translation is CATSAGRAFF.